The 16 T cell receptor beta chains below come from one sample, sequenced in a study of glioma-infiltrating T cells. TCR alpha and beta CDR3 regions were amplified from RNA using iRepertoire nested multiplex PCR. Via MiXCR, TCRdb re-called the multiplex PCR reads, giving one row per CDR3 protein. The table records approximately 120,000 distinct CDR3 sequences, 20% to 25% of them present only once. Sequenced input: glioma tissue, nonneoplastic brain tissue, or PBMCs (not recorded which). These TCRs come from a human donor with low-grade glioma or glioblastoma, undergoing nonglioma brain surgery, or in good health (not recorded which).

This clonotype has a count of ten or more. V and J are TRBV7-2 and TRBJ1-1; D might be TRBD1 (5 bases). The germline V gene encodes CDR1 SGHTA and CDR2 FQGNSA. V dropped 3 bases and J dropped 2 bases, with 13 bases sitting between them. The CDR3 extends over 15 amino acids. CDR3 coding DNA: TGTGCCAGCAGCTTTGGGGGAGGTAGTAACACTGAAGCTTTCTTT. Protein product: CASSFGGGSNTEAFF.

Details on this clonotype: A much more abundant neighbour one base away suggests this may be a read error. The CDR3 ends on some other residue instead of the conserved phenylalanine or tryptophan, so this is likely a read error. V usage is TRBV4-1 and J usage is TRBJ1-1; D perhaps matches TRBD1 (6 bases). The CDR3 extends over 16 amino acids. Per the germline V gene, CDR1 is MGHRA and CDR2 is YSYEKL. The V end lost 0 bases, the J end lost 6 bases, and 17 bases lay between the germline ends. CDR3 DNA: TGCGCCAGCAGCCAAGATAGAGACTGGGGGCCCGCTGAAGCTTTCTCT. Amino acids: CASSQDRDWGPAEAFS.

As for this clonotype: Possible read error: a much larger clone is one base away. The V and J genes are TRBV7-9 and TRBJ2-5; D not certain. Germline CDR1 and CDR2: SEHNR and FQNEAQ (reference sequence). The CDR3 runs to 14 residues. Trimming pared 2 bases from V and 4 bases from J, leaving 11 bases between. The CDR3 region is CASSLSAGGETQYF. The CDR3 region has the DNA TGTGCCAGCAGCTTAAGCGCAGGCGGAGAGACCCAGTACTTC.

This clonotype was counted at least ten times. The chain couples TRBV20-1 to TRBJ2-1; D possibly corresponds to TRBD2 (7 bases). V was shortened by 6 bases and J by 7 bases, with 25 bases between the two germline ends. The CDR3 loop spans 16 amino acids. Germline V gene sequence: CDR1 DFQATT, CDR2 SNEGSKA (reference sequence). The CDR3 is CSAPLPGGGSRNEQFF. CDR3 coding DNA: TGCAGTGCCCCCCTCCCTGGGGGCGGGAGTCGGAATGAGCAGTTCTTC.

This clonotype was seen at least ten times. This chain links TRBV6-1 with TRBJ2-6, with 7 bases lining up with TRBD1. This CDR3 is built from 15 residues. The V and J ends lost 5 bases and 4 bases, in that order; junction bases with no gene match: 5. Germline V lookup: CDR1 MNHNS, CDR2 SASEGT. Written as DNA, the CDR3 is TGTGCCAGCAGTTCAGGGGGTGAGGGGGCCAACGTCCTGACTTTC. Translation gives CASSSGGEGANVLTF.

This clonotype has ten or more counts. This chain connects TRBV20-1 to TRBJ1-2, with 7 nucleotides matching TRBD1. The CDR3 spans 14 residues. With 3 bases clipped from V and 7 bases from J, the junction kept 11 bases outside the gene matches. CDR1 DFQATT and CDR2 SNEGSKA come from the germline V gene (reference sequence). The CDR3 region is CSASKNRGQSGYTF. The CDR3 nucleotides read TGCAGTGCTAGTAAGAACAGGGGCCAGAGTGGCTACACCTTC.

With regard to this clonotype: Just one base apart from a much larger clone, this may be a read error. The chain combines TRBV5-4 with TRBJ1-1; no clear D gene. The CDR3 consists of 14 residues. V was cut by 4 bases and J by 1 base, with 11 bases left in between. CDR1 and CDR2 (germline): SGHNT, YYREEE (reference sequence). The CDR3 reads CASSPVWPNTEAFF. In DNA, the CDR3 is TGTGCCAGCAGCCCGGTGTGGCCGAACACTGAAGCTTTCTTT. The entire variable domain, with the rest obtained from reference TRBV5-4 and TRBJ1-1, is as follows: ETGVTQSPTHLIKTRGQQVTLRCSSQSGHNTVSWYQQALGQGPQFIFQYYREEENGRGNFPPRFSGLQFPNYSSELNVNALELDDSALYLCASSPVWPNTEAFFGQGTRLTVV.

This clonotype was detected many times. As DNA, the CDR3 is TGTGCCAGCAGTTTAGCGTTAGCGGGAGGTGGTGAGACCCAGTACTTC. Translating gives CASSLALAGGGETQYF. The chain joins TRBV12-3 or TRBV12-4 to TRBJ2-5, with 10 bases matching TRBD2. This CDR3 is 16 amino acids long. Germline trimming cut 0 bases from V and 5 bases from J; bases unmatched to any gene: 6.

This clonotype was counted ten times or more. The chain links TRBV6-1 to TRBJ2-5; a weak D match, TRBD2 (7 bases). Germline V gives CDR1 MNHNS, CDR2 SASEGT. The CDR3 runs 16 residues. The V end lost 6 bases, the J end lost 2 bases, and 19 bases lay between the germline ends. The CDR3 DNA sequence: TGTGCCAGCAGCCCCGCCGAGGGGGGAGGGCAAGAGACCCAGTACTTC. It specifies CASSPAEGGGQETQYF.

This clonotype has only a few counts. The chain links TRBV29-1 to TRBJ2-1; TRBD2 is a possible D gene (5 bases). Germline V lookup: CDR1 SQVTM, CDR2 ANQGSEA. Trimming took off 8 bases at V and 5 bases at J, with 13 bases between the two ends. The CDR3 totals 12 residues. This CDR3 is CSPRRGDNEQFF. The CDR3 DNA reads as TGCAGCCCCAGACGGGGAGACAATGAGCAGTTCTTC.

As concerns this clonotype: With a much larger clone just one base away, this may be a read error. The chain couples TRBV25-1 to TRBJ1-5; no reliable D call. Trimming cost V 7 bases and J 3 bases, with 7 bases left between them. The CDR3 sequence is 12 residues long. Germline V gene sequence: CDR1 MGHDK, CDR2 SYGVNS. The CDR3 loop reads CASTDHNQPQHF. The CDR3 region has the DNA TGTGCCAGCACTGATCACAATCAGCCCCAGCATTTT.

This clonotype has a count of ten or more. One end of the junction is discordant with germline, which a read error may explain. The V and J genes are TRBV7-8 and TRBJ2-5, with D tentatively TRBD1 (6 bases). CDR1 is SGHVS, CDR2 FQNEAQ, per germline. CDR3 size: 14 residues. The CDR3 region has the DNA TGTGCCAGCAGCTTAGGGGGACACTCAGAGGCCCAGTACTTC. This translates into CASSLGGHSEAQYF.

This clonotype has more than one count but fewer than ten. The V gene is TRBV9, the J gene TRBJ2-1, with 14 bases aligning to TRBD2. V lost 3 bases, J lost 7 bases, and 3 bases stayed unmatched. This CDR3 is 15 amino acids long. Germline CDR1 SGDLS, CDR2 YYNGEE. The CDR3 sequence: CASSARLAGGNEQFF. In nucleotides, the CDR3 is TGTGCCAGCAGCGCCCGACTAGCGGGAGGGAATGAGCAGTTCTTC.

In this sample, this clonotype turned up many times. The CDR3 sequence is CASSLVSVRETQYF. The CDR3 coding sequence is TGTGCCAGCAGCTTAGTATCAGTAAGAGAGACCCAGTACTTC. The rearrangement links TRBV7-2 to TRBJ2-5, with D hard to call. Germline V lookup: CDR1 SGHTA, CDR2 FQGNSA. V lost 1 base and J lost 4, with 10 bases in between. The CDR3 covers 14 residues.

Remarks on this clonotype: This could be a read error, since a much larger clone is one nucleotide away. This chain uses TRBV6-2 or TRBV6-3 with TRBJ2-7; tentative D call: TRBD2 (5 bases). Trimming shortened V by 5 bases and J by 3 bases, and 23 bases separated the two germline ends. This CDR3 contains 17 residues. CDR1 is MNHEY and CDR2 is SVGEGT in the germline V gene. The CDR3 loop is CASSHPFMQATIYEQYF. The CDR3 coding sequence is TGTGCCAGCAGTCACCCCTTTATGCAGGCGACTATCTACGAGCAGTACTTC.

This clonotype has more than one count but fewer than ten. This chain links TRBV29-1 with TRBJ2-7; 11 bases are a match to TRBD2. Germline V gene data show CDR1 as SQVTM and CDR2 as ANQGSEA. Trimming cost V 6 bases and J 6 bases; bases outside gene matches: 7. CDR3 length equals 13 residues. The CDR3: CSVGNSGRGEQYF. DNA for the CDR3: TGCAGCGTGGGAAATAGCGGGAGGGGCGAGCAGTACTTC.